The present entry profiles one T cell receptor (beta chain) with its context. This sample was taken from a study of T cell responses to AZD1222 COVID-19 vaccine. Generated by immunoSEQ multiplex PCR, the TCRdb table keeps only in-frame clones and is missing some. The table records 95,000 to 110,000 clones, less than 95% of them present only once. The germline CDR1 and CDR2 sequences are SGHVS and FQNEAQ. This CDR3 comprises 17 residues. Trimming removed 8 bases from V and 0 bases from J, with 21 bases in between. The chain has TRBV7-8 and TRBJ2-3, with TRBD2 as a possible D gene (6 bases). The input for sequencing was peripheral blood, taken on day 0 of AZD1222 vaccination. The TCR originated in an adult in good health. The DNA of the CDR3 is TGTGCCAGCTTCATGACGGGGGTCAAACTAAGCACAGATACGCAGTATTTT. Protein product: CASFMTGVKLSTDTQYF.